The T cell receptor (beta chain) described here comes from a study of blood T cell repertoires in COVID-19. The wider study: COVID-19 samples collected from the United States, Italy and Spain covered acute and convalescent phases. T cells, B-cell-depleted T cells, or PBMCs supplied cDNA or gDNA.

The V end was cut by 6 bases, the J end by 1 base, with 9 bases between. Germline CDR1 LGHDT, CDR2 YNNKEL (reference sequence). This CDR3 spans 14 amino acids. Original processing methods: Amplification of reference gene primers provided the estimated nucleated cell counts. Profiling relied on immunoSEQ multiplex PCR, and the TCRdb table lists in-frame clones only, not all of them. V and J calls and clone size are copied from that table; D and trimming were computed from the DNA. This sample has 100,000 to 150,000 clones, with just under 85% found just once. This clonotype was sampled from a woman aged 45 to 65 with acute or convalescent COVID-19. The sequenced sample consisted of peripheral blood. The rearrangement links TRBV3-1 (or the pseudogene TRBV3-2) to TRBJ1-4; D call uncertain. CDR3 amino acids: CASRASGTNEKLFF. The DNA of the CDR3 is TGTGCCAGCAGGGCCTCGGGAACTAATGAAAAACTGTTTTTT.